This entry describes one T cell receptor beta chain. This clonotype was observed a handful of times. Its cognate antigen has yet to be identified. A much bigger clone sits one base away, suggesting this may be a read error. This specimen comes from a study of esophageal squamous cell carcinoma tumors (dated by TCRdb to the early 2020s). Broadly, across the study: Patients were split into immuno relation high and low groups by principal component analysis with K-means clustering of immunohistochemical T-cell and checkpoint marker values. Across the approximately 10 cases, around 1,600,000 TCRalpha and some 1.3 million TCRbeta total reads were obtained, of which roughly 32,000 and 35,000 were unique. The study aimed to assess TCR repertoire diversity and shared TCR repertoires of T cells within the tumor environment of esophageal squamous cell carcinoma. A wider cohort of approximately 53 surgically treated esophageal squamous cell carcinoma patients in Japan was included, comprising around 21 high and some 30 low immuno relation cases. TCR sequencing was performed on ten or so patients, consisting of five randomly selected high immuno relation cases and five background-matched low immuno relation cases.

Points the paper makes about the study in general: Of the approximately 11 cases, a few showed one dominant TCRalpha VJ recombination along with apparently reduced TCRalpha diversity. Given the large variation in the TCRalphabeta repertoire, the shared V|J recombination candidates might have been chosen by chance. Twenty-seven TRAV|TRAJ and fewer than 25 TRBV|TRBJ combinations appeared shared among high immuno relation cases, including TRAV13-1|TRAJ22 and TRBV7-9|TRBJ2-7. Because TCRalpha and TCRbeta chains were sequenced separately, chain pairing and the antigens recognized remained unknown. The high immuno relation group had higher significant repertoire counts, although the two groups did not differ in total TCR repertoire counts. TCR repertoire analysis included only a few cases, and CDR3 clonotype-level investigation was not performed.

From cysteine to phenylalanine, the CDR3 is 16 amino acids long. Here the CDR3 DNA is all that survives: 48 bases in frame from base 1. V drops 6 bases and J drops 7 bases, leaving 27 bases in between. For CDR1 and CDR2, the germline V gene (reference sequence) lists DFQATT and SNEGSKA. Patients who received neoadjuvant chemotherapy or who lacked clinical information were excluded from enrollment. The TCR-sequenced cases shown were male and underwent subtotal esophagectomy with 2- or 3-field lymphadenectomy. No T-cell sorting was done; instead, RNA was pulled from bulk tumor tissue sections using a Qiagen AllPrep kit. Small sections of surgically resected tumor tissue were kept in RNAlater reagent at -80 degrees C until RNA was extracted. The method behind the library was 5' RACE. A PCR using KAPA HiFi with TCRalpha or TCRbeta constant-region primers and a P20EA primer was followed by a nested second PCR with CA2 or CB2. Amplification of TCR genes was performed by unbiased adaptor ligation RT-PCR, in which reverse transcription was carried out with Superscript III and a polyT18-containing BSL-18E primer. Following second-strand synthesis and blunting, the P10EA/P20EA adaptor was ligated to the 5' end of the cDNA, and NotI digestion was then performed. For both the first and second PCRs, 15 to 25 cycles of 98 degrees C for 20 s, 65 degrees C for 30 s and 72 degrees C for 1 min were run. The Nextera XT Index kit v2 Set A was used to index the amplicons, which were then pooled in equimolar amounts and quantified with a Qubit 2.0 Fluorometer. For sequencing, the Illumina MiSeq platform generated 2x300 bp paired-end reads. The study's processing was this. Reads were assigned to V and J genes by highest identity to IMGT reference sequences using Repertoire Genesis software ver.1.0. CDR3 was defined as the region from Cys104 to Phe118 plus Gly119 and was translated, and unique sequence reads were defined as those with distinct V, J and CDR3 amino acids. Shared V|J combinations were chosen if significant in both a Fisher's exact test in edgeR and a Mann Whitney U test. After singletons were removed and 500 repertoire combinations were bootstrapped, the repertoire dissimilarity index was calculated using the R rdi package. The public reads were quality trimmed at Q25 with fastp and then assembled into clones with MiXCR by TCRdb, keeping productive beta chains. Rows with one shared CDR3 protein collapse into an entry with the most common genes and DNA. The authors' filters were not applied to this entry. Present in this sample are some 1,200 distinct CDR3 sequences, 10% to 15% of which were seen just once. Clones ranked in the top ten supply around a third of the sample.

The chain was built from TRBV20-1 and TRBJ2-5; TRBD2 is possibly the D segment (5 matching bases). The sequencing sample was made of tumor tissue. The sequence derives from a man between 50 and 80 years old with esophageal squamous cell carcinoma. The bases read TGCAGTGCCACCCACCGACCAGCGAGAGGGTATGGGACCCAGTACTTC. Its translation is CSATHRPARGYGTQYF.